The sequence of this T cell receptor (beta chain) was determined in a study of T cells in localized non-small cell lung cancer (dated by TCRdb to about 2020). Turning to the overall study: The study examined T cell repertoires in roughly 240 patients with early-stage NSCLC and compared tumors with uninvolved tumor-adjacent lungs. All 250 or so NSCLC patients in the cohort were treatment-naive and had localized lung tumors that were resected. The mean age of the NSCLC patients was roughly 70 years, with 120 to 150 men and 95 to 110 women.

At diagnosis, peripheral blood, uninvolved tumor-adjacent lung and tumor were collected and stored as a combination of fresh-frozen and FFPE material. For TCR repertoire profiling, blood samples were analyzed as peripheral blood mononuclear cells. The immunoSEQ Assay was used to sequence TCR beta CDR3 regions from DNA. The original methods were these. To compute T cell density, TCR beta template counts were normalized to usable DNA, which was estimated by amplifying housekeeping genes. Using the preseqR package, richness was estimated by extrapolating to 120,000 templates for tissue samples and 400,000 templates for PBMC samples. Clonality was calculated as one minus Pielou's evenness. Differential abundance testing on productive amino-acid clonotypes, with a minimum total count of 5 and an alpha of 0.1, was used to identify tissue-enriched TCRs. The Jaccard Index and the Morisita Overlap Index were used to measure how much the repertoires overlapped between compartments. TCR beta CDR3s were clustered by GLIPH together with public tetramer-defined viral CDR3s, and at least three viral sequences plus V-gene enrichment were required for viral motifs. TCRdb re-hosts the immuneACCESS table, in-frame sequences only. Its copies lack some clones; in the studies checked, an unresolved V gene accounts for under half of them, and the cause for the rest is not known. The DNA was the basis for D and trimming; V, J and clone size are from that table. The sample profile shows 5,500 to 6,500 clones; 75% to 85% of them were found once. 45% to 65% of the sample goes to the ten largest clones.

Details on this clone: This receptor's antigen is unknown. Base qualities are not recorded, but no much larger clone differs from it by a single base.

The study at large found these results: Because multi-region sequencing of the tumors was not done, intratumor heterogeneity could not be ruled out. Higher T cell density in blood was associated with longer overall survival, whereas higher clonality in adjacent lung was associated with shorter survival. A median of around 60 of the top 100 tumor clones turned up in the paired uninvolved adjacent lung, and 28 of those clones also ranked among the top 100 of that same adjacent lung. Since the design was exploratory, TCR variables were selected using unadjusted p-values with no false-discovery rate correction. Uninvolved tumor-adjacent lung showed the highest T cell clonality, higher than tumor, which suggests more focused antigenic responses in the adjacent lung.

This sample comprised peripheral blood mononuclear cells, obtained before any cancer treatment. This receptor was identified in an older female donor with stage II lung adenocarcinoma.

The DNA sequence is TGTGCCAGCAGTTTATCGGGGAGTCATGAGCAGTTCTTC. Its amino acids are CASSLSGSHEQFF. Recombination joined TRBV27 with TRBJ2-1; a tentative D match to TRBD2 spans 5 bases. The junction carries 8 bases between V and J, which are trimmed by 0 bases and 8 bases respectively. The CDR3 runs 13 amino acids, cysteine and phenylalanine included. Only CDR3 DNA is held: 39 bases, read in frame from base 1. CDR1 and CDR2, looked up from the germline V gene (reference sequence), are MNHEY and SMNVEV.